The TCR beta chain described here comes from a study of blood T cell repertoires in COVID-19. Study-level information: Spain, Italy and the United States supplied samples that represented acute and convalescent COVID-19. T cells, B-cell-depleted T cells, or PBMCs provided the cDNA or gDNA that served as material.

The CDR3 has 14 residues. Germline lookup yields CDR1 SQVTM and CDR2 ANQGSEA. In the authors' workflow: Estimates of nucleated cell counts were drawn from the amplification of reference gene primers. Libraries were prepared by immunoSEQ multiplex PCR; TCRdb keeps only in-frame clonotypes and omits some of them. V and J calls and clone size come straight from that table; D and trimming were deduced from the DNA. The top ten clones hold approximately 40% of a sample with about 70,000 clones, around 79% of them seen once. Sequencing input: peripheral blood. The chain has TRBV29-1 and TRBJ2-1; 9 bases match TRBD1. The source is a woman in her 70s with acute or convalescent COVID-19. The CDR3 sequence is CASPGQGRPNEQFF. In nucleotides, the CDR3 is TGCGCTTCACCGGGACAGGGTCGCCCCAATGAGCAGTTCTTC.